This T cell receptor (beta chain) was documented in a study of human T cells and chemical hapten exposure. Study findings and constraints: Versus controls, expanded TCRs had significantly more large CDR3 similarity clusters.

Time point of the sample: patch test 1, 2 weeks after DPC sensitization. Treatment meaning: therapeutic diphenylcyclopropenone sensitization with weekly scalp DPC. Per the study methods: Individual samples carried between about 23,224 and 700,000 TCRs, with 95,638 as the median. MiXCR, run by TCRdb on the RACE reads, gives a single entry per CDR3 protein. The V and J calls shown here were made by TCRdb, not taken from the authors' results. The sample includes about 360,000 distinct CDR3 sequences, around 6.9% of them seen just once. This clonotype was recorded at least ten times. Its matching antigen is unknown. J lost 2 bases, V lost 5 bases, and 8 bases had no gene match. This CDR3 contains 15 residues. Germline V gene data show CDR1 as MNHEY and CDR2 as SVGAGI.

This sample comprised whole blood, obtained in connection with sensitization to the hapten diphenylcyclopropenone (DPC). The chain has TRBV6-5 and TRBJ2-7; 8 bases match TRBD2. This receptor was identified in a woman under 30 with alopecia areata. Some clones in this sample may be carry-over from other donors' samples. CDR3 nucleotide sequence: TGTGCCAGCAGTGCCCAAGCGGGGGCTCCCTACGAGCAGTACTTC. Protein product: CASSAQAGAPYEQYF.